One and the same sample provided the 29 T cell receptor beta chains below, sequenced in a study of T-cell memory formation after mild COVID-19. In TCRdb, the 5' RACE reads were re-called with MiXCR into one record per CDR3 protein. The repertoire holds around 500,000 distinct CDR3 sequences, roughly 20% seen once, with roughly an eighth in the top ten. Sequencing was performed on PBMCs or a T cell subset sorted from them (not recorded which). Source of these receptors: an adult woman who had mild COVID-19 (a few samples of this study predate the infection). Cell type and time point are not known.

This chain joins TRBV13 and TRBJ2-1; D may match TRBD1 or TRBD2 (5 bases each). CDR1 PRHDT and CDR2 FYEKMQ come from the germline V gene (reference sequence). The CDR3 covers 13 residues. Trimming took 1 base from V and 6 from J, leaving 7 bases between them. CDR3 protein: CASSLVGTNEQFF. Here the CDR3 DNA reads TGTGCCAGCAGCTTAGTTGGGACCAATGAGCAGTTCTTC.

This clonotype was seen a few times. This sequence joins TRBV20-1 and TRBJ2-7; 8 bases are shared with TRBD2. Trimming removed 6 bases from V and 1 base from J; junction bases left unmatched: 8. In germline, CDR1 is DFQATT, CDR2 SNEGSKA (reference sequence). The CDR3 covers 14 residues. The CDR3 region has the DNA TGCAGTGCCACCCGTAGCGGGATATCCTACGAGCAGTACTTC. This sequence encodes CSATRSGISYEQYF.

The chain recombines TRBV20-1 with TRBJ1-3, with D perhaps matching TRBD1 (5 bases). CDR1 DFQATT and CDR2 SNEGSKA come from the germline V gene (reference sequence). Deletions cut 3 bases from V and 1 base from J, with 13 bases between. This CDR3 is 15 amino acids long. The CDR3 sequence is CSASDRRTSGNTIYF. CDR3 in DNA: TGCAGTGCTAGCGACAGACGAACTTCTGGAAACACCATATATTTT.

Only a few counts were recorded for this clonotype. V and J are TRBV7-9 and TRBJ2-5, with 7 nucleotides matching TRBD2. CDR1 SEHNR and CDR2 FQNEAQ come from the germline V gene (reference sequence). With V trimmed by 5 bases and J by 5 bases, 8 bases remained unmatched. The CDR3 totals 14 residues. The CDR3 region is CASSALLATETQYF. The CDR3 coding sequence is TGTGCCAGCAGCGCCTTACTAGCGACGGAGACCCAGTACTTC.

The rearrangement joins TRBV7-9 to TRBJ2-1; D call uncertain. The CDR3 contains 15 residues. Germline V gene lookup returns CDR1 SEHNR and CDR2 FQNEAQ (reference sequence). Trimming removed 2 bases at V and 2 bases at J, with 10 bases between. DNA for the CDR3: TGTGCCAGCAGCTTAAGCCCGGCCCCCTACAATGAGCAGTTCTTC. It specifies CASSLSPAPYNEQFF.

This rearrangement joins TRBV12-3 or TRBV12-4 to TRBJ2-7, with D tentatively TRBD2 (5 bases). Trimming cost V 5 bases and J 7 bases, with 15 bases left between them. The CDR3 runs to 13 residues. The CDR3 sequence: CASSLTSRREQYF. DNA of the CDR3: TGTGCCAGCAGTCTCACGTCCCGGAGGGAGCAGTACTTC.

This clonotype was found a few times. V and J are TRBV5-6 and TRBJ2-5, with TRBD1 as a possible D gene (6 bases). The germline V gene has CDR1 SGHDT and CDR2 YYEEEE. The CDR3 runs 14 residues. The V end was cut by 4 bases, the J end by 3 bases, with 13 bases between. CDR3 sequence: CASSPWAGEETQYF. CDR3 nucleotide sequence: TGTGCCAGCAGCCCCTGGGCAGGGGAAGAGACCCAGTACTTC.

This clonotype was counted between two and nine times. The rearrangement uses TRBV28 and TRBJ2-1; D tentatively fits TRBD1 or TRBD2 (7 bases each). CDR1 and CDR2 (germline): MDHEN, SYDVKM. The CDR3 has 14 residues. V dropped 7 bases and J dropped 5 bases, with 15 bases sitting between them. CDR3: CASKRDSGNNEQFF. CDR3 bases: TGTGCCAGCAAAAGGGACAGCGGGAACAATGAGCAGTTCTTC.

The gene calls are TRBV24-1 and TRBJ2-3; 9 bases fit TRBD2. The CDR3 extends over 19 amino acids. V was pared by 0 bases and J by 1 base, with 10 bases of the junction left unmatched. Per germline, CDR1 KGHDR and CDR2 SFDVKD. The CDR3 nucleotides read TGTGCCACCAGTGATTTGCTGCGGGAGGGAATTAGTGGCACAGATACGCAGTATTTT. Amino acid sequence: CATSDLLREGISGTDTQYF.

The gene calls are TRBV7-8 and TRBJ1-1; no clear D. This CDR3 contains 13 residues. The V end lost 1 base, the J end lost 3 bases, and 6 bases lay between the germline ends. Germline-derived CDR1 and CDR2 are SGHVS and FQNEAQ. The CDR3 here is CASSLELYTEAFF. The CDR3 DNA follows: TGTGCCAGCAGCTTAGAGCTGTACACTGAAGCTTTCTTT. The whole variable domain, remainder taken from reference TRBV7-8 and TRBJ1-1, is GAGVSQSPRYKVAKRGQDVALRCDPISGHVSLFWYQQALGQGPEFLTYFQNEAQLDKSGLPSDRFFAERPEGSVSTLKIQRTQQEDSAVYLCASSLELYTEAFFGQGTRLTVV.

The rearrangement uses TRBV19 and TRBJ1-6, with D perhaps TRBD1 (6 bases). CDR1 is LNHDA and CDR2 is SQIVND in the germline V gene (reference sequence). The CDR3 loop spans 11 amino acids. With 6 bases removed from V and 19 bases from J, the gap between germline ends came to 16 bases. In nucleotides, the CDR3 is TGTGCCAGTAGCTTTAGGACAGACCTGCACTTT. It translates to CASSFRTDLHF.

The chain has TRBV5-1 and TRBJ2-3, with 12 bases lining up with TRBD2. Germline CDR1 and CDR2: SGHRS and YFSETQ. Trimming took 1 base from V and 3 from J; bases not matched to a gene: 9. The CDR3 loop spans 18 amino acids. The CDR3 here is CASSLLSSGGATTDTQYF. CDR3 DNA: TGCGCCAGCAGCTTGCTCTCTAGCGGGGGGGCAACGACAGATACGCAGTATTTT. The full variable domain, completed using reference TRBV5-1 and TRBJ2-3, is KAGVTQTPRYLIKTRGQQVTLSCSPISGHRSVSWYQQTPGQGLQFLFEYFSETQRNKGNFPGRFSGRQFSNSRSEMNVSTLELGDSALYLCASSLLSSGGATTDTQYFGPGTRLTVL.

Here the CDR3 reads CASSHGTGGANYGYTF. In DNA, the CDR3 is TGTGCCAGCAGCCACGGGACAGGGGGCGCTAACTATGGCTACACCTTC. The rearrangement links TRBV11-2 to TRBJ1-2, with 12 bases lining up with TRBD1. The trim removed 5 bases at V and 0 bases at J, leaving 4 bases unmatched. The germline V gene encodes CDR1 SGHAT and CDR2 FQNNGV. The length of the CDR3 is 16 residues.

CDR3 protein: CSAQAYSNQPQHF. The CDR3 nucleotides are TGCAGTGCTCAGGCCTATAGCAATCAGCCCCAGCATTTT. The chain is built from TRBV20-1 and TRBJ1-5; the D is unclear. With 5 bases removed from V and 0 bases from J, the gap between germline ends came to 8 bases. CDR3 length: 13 residues. CDR1 DFQATT and CDR2 SNEGSKA come from the germline V gene (reference sequence).

The chain links TRBV29-1 to TRBJ2-7; TRBD1 agrees at 7 bases. V dropped 6 bases and J dropped 0; count of bases not matched to a gene: 11. The CDR3 spans 15 residues. Germline assignment: CDR1 SQVTM and CDR2 ANQGSEA. CDR3 region: CSVKFRDSLSYEQYF. The CDR3 DNA follows: TGCAGCGTAAAGTTCCGGGACAGCCTCTCCTACGAGCAGTACTTC.

This clonotype has a handful of counts. A much larger clone sits a single nucleotide away, making a read error possible. The rearrangement uses TRBV25-1 and TRBJ2-3; no clear D gene. V lost 6 bases, J lost 1 base, and 8 bases lay in between. The germline V gene encodes CDR1 MGHDK and CDR2 SYGVNS. CDR3 size: 13 residues. The CDR3 DNA sequence: TGTGCCAGCAGGCCCCCGGGCACAGATACGCAGTATTTT. It is translated as CASRPPGTDTQYF.

The CDR3 is CATMGSAASSYEQYF. DNA of the CDR3: TGTGCCACCATGGGGAGCGCAGCGAGCTCCTACGAGCAGTACTTC. The V call is TRBV24-1, the J call TRBJ2-7; D possibly corresponds to TRBD2 (5 bases). The V gene's germline CDR1 is KGHDR and CDR2 SFDVKD. Trimming pared 8 bases from V and 0 bases from J, leaving 16 bases between. The CDR3 is 15 residues long.

This clonotype was seen many times. The rearrangement uses TRBV30 and TRBJ2-7; D assignment may be TRBD1 or TRBD2 (5 bases each). Trimming removed 8 bases at V and 0 bases at J, with 14 bases between. Looked up from germline, CDR1 is GTSNPN and CDR2 is SVGIG (reference sequence). CDR3 length: 13 residues. CDR3 region: CALGDSFSYEQYF. CDR3 coding DNA: TGTGCCCTGGGAGACAGCTTCTCCTACGAGCAGTACTTC.

The rearrangement joins TRBV20-1 to TRBJ2-2, with no clear D. Germline CDR1 reads DFQATT; CDR2 reads SNEGSKA (reference sequence). V lost 4 bases and J 2 bases, leaving 2 bases between the germline ends. This CDR3 has 11 amino acids. The DNA of the CDR3 is TGCAGTGCTATAAACACCGGGGAGCTGTTTTTT. Translating gives CSAINTGELFF.

The chain joins TRBV6-2 or TRBV6-3 to TRBJ2-1, with unresolved D. CDR1 and CDR2 from the germline V gene are MNHEY and SVGEGT. The CDR3 has 16 amino acids. Deletions cut 0 bases from V and 0 bases from J, with 9 bases between. In DNA, the CDR3 is TGTGCCAGCAGTTACTCCTTAGTCAGCTCCTACAATGAGCAGTTCTTC. Encoded protein: CASSYSLVSSYNEQFF.

This clonotype was seen more than once but under ten times. The J gene is TRBJ2-7, the V gene TRBV29-1; 8 bases line up with TRBD2. Germline-derived CDR1 and CDR2 are SQVTM and ANQGSEA. The CDR3 is made up of 14 amino acids. V lost 3 bases, J lost 0 bases, and 4 bases stayed unmatched. The CDR3, as DNA: TGCAGCGTTGAGGTTGGGACTAGCTCCTACGAGCAGTACTTC. It encodes CSVEVGTSSYEQYF.

The rearrangement joins TRBV20-1 to TRBJ1-4; the match to TRBD1 covers 9 bases. This CDR3 region has 14 residues. J gave up 6 bases and V 4 bases, and 6 bases lay outside the gene matches. CDR1 and CDR2 (germline): DFQATT, SNEGSKA (reference sequence). The CDR3 protein is CSAKGQGFYEKLFF. The CDR3 nucleotides read TGCAGTGCTAAGGGACAGGGATTTTATGAAAAACTGTTTTTT.

The chain links TRBV14 to TRBJ2-2, with D perhaps TRBD1 (7 bases). CDR1 is SGHDN, CDR2 FVKESK, per germline. Trimming pared 6 bases from V and 6 bases from J, leaving 14 bases between. This CDR3 comprises 14 residues. The CDR3 loop reads CASSRGTASGELFF. CDR3 DNA sequence: TGTGCCAGCAGTCGCGGGACAGCTTCCGGGGAGCTGTTTTTT.

Here the CDR3 reads CAISDGTKETQYF. The DNA of the CDR3 is TGTGCCATCAGTGATGGGACTAAGGAGACCCAGTACTTC. V is TRBV10-3 and J is TRBJ2-5; 7 bases align to TRBD2. Trimming cost V 3 bases and J 5 bases; bases outside gene matches: 3. The CDR3 contains 13 residues. Germline V gives CDR1 ENHRY, CDR2 SYGVKD.

The sample holds many counts of this clonotype. The V gene is TRBV24-1, the J gene TRBJ2-2; D ambiguous. This CDR3 has 14 residues. Looked up from germline, CDR1 is KGHDR and CDR2 is SFDVKD. Trimming stripped 5 bases from V and 6 bases from J, with 12 bases between. The CDR3 DNA follows: TGTGCCACCAGTGGCGCTCCTAACGCCGGGGAGCTGTTTTTT. It encodes CATSGAPNAGELFF.

The chain employs TRBV6-1 and TRBJ1-5, with TRBD1 as a possible D gene (6 bases). Germline CDR1 reads MNHNS; CDR2 reads SASEGT. This CDR3 spans 15 amino acids. The germline V and J ends were trimmed by 8 bases and 1 base, with 15 bases remaining between them. CDR3 coding DNA: TGTGCCAGCGACTTAGGGGGTACAAGCAATCAGCCCCAGCATTTT. Its protein is CASDLGGTSNQPQHF.

The chain's CDR3 is CSATERLAGGRSYNEQFF. The CDR3 bases are TGCAGTGCTACGGAGCGCCTAGCGGGGGGCAGGTCCTACAATGAGCAGTTCTTC. V gene TRBV20-1 combines with J gene TRBJ2-1, with 11 bases matching TRBD2. The CDR3 totals 18 residues. After removal of 4 bases from V and 1 base from J, the junction contained 12 bases not matched to a gene. The V gene's germline CDR1 is DFQATT and CDR2 SNEGSKA (reference sequence).

The genes are TRBV18 and TRBJ1-1; D gene uncertain. The CDR3 spans 14 residues. Between the trimmed V and J ends, which lost 5 bases and 1 base, there was a span of 11 bases. Germline V lookup: CDR1 KGHSH, CDR2 LQKENI. The CDR3 nucleotides read TGTGCCAGCTCAGCCTGGGAGGGGAACACTGAAGCTTTCTTT. This codes for CASSAWEGNTEAFF.

The genes are TRBV3-1 and TRBJ2-1; 8 bases agree with TRBD1. The germline V gene has CDR1 LGHDT and CDR2 YNNKEL (reference sequence). CDR3 length: 15 residues. J gave up 1 base and V 5 bases, and 4 bases lay outside the gene matches. The CDR3 region is CASSYRDRSYNEQFF. The DNA of the CDR3 is TGTGCCAGCAGCTACCGGGACAGGTCCTACAATGAGCAGTTCTTC.